Shown below are 14 T cell receptor beta chains from a single sample sequenced in a study of cytomegalovirus exposure and HLA in healthy donors. PCR used 60 Vbeta primers and 13 Jbeta primers. The data were produced by immunoSEQ multiplex PCR, yet TCRdb's version contains in-frame clones alone and is incomplete. Of under 200,000 clones detected, 70% to 80% appear once; the ten largest clones hold about 2%. Sequencing used PBMCs. The receptors shown here come from a woman aged 30 to 39 in good health and CMV-seropositive.

The V gene is TRBV28, the J gene TRBJ1-3; D remains ambiguous. V was trimmed by 2 bases and J by 10 bases, leaving 9 bases between them. Germline lookup yields CDR1 MDHEN and CDR2 SYDVKM. The CDR3 length is 12 residues. The CDR3 DNA is TGTGCCAGCAGTTTAAGTAGAGAAACCATATATTTT. Translating it yields CASSLSRETIYF.

This rearrangement joins TRBV4-3 to TRBJ1-2, with no clear D. The CDR3 is 14 amino acids. V was pared by 0 bases and J by 4 bases, with 9 bases between. Germline CDR1 reads LGHNA; CDR2 reads YSLEER. The CDR3 loop is CASSQDSGPYGYTF. Here the CDR3 DNA reads TGCGCCAGCAGCCAAGATAGCGGCCCCTATGGCTACACCTTC.

The J gene is TRBJ2-6, the V gene TRBV11-2; 10 nucleotides line up with TRBD1. Losses at the gene ends were 5 bases for V and 12 bases for J; bases not matched to a gene: 4. CDR1 is SGHAT, CDR2 FQNNGV, per germline. CDR3 size: 13 residues. The CDR3 loop is CASSRWTGGVLTF. Here the CDR3 DNA reads TGTGCCAGCAGCCGATGGACAGGGGGCGTCCTGACTTTC.

The chain combines TRBV6-5 with TRBJ2-1; D is possibly TRBD2 (6 bases). Trimming took 3 bases from V and 5 from J, leaving 17 bases between them. The CDR3 loop spans 16 amino acids. From germline, CDR1 is MNHEY and CDR2 SVGAGI. Here the CDR3 reads CASSYYRRAWDNEQFF. The CDR3 DNA reads as TGTGCCAGCAGTTATTACCGGAGGGCCTGGGACAATGAGCAGTTCTTC.

J is TRBJ1-2 and V is TRBV6-5; possible D gene TRBD1, 6 bases. The ends were cut back, 5 bases at V and 4 bases at J, with 11 bases in the middle. There are 13 residues in the CDR3. Germline-derived CDR1 and CDR2 are MNHEY and SVGAGI. CDR3: CASSRQGFYGYTF. The CDR3 coding sequence is TGTGCCAGCAGTCGCCAGGGGTTCTATGGCTACACCTTC.

The V and J genes are TRBV4-1 and TRBJ2-7, with D unclear. The CDR3 contains 14 residues. V lost 1 base to trimming and J lost 0 bases, with 7 bases between them. Germline loops: CDR1 MGHRA, CDR2 YSYEKL. The CDR3 region is CASSQVLNSYEQYF. Written as DNA, the CDR3 is TGCGCCAGCAGCCAAGTGTTAAACTCCTACGAGCAGTACTTC.

The chain joins TRBV4-1 to TRBJ2-1; D is undetermined. The germline V gene has CDR1 MGHRA and CDR2 YSYEKL. The V gene lost 3 bases and the J gene lost 6 bases, with 15 bases spanning the gap. The CDR3 extends over 15 amino acids. CDR3 DNA: TGCGCCAGCAGCCAGGCGACGATAGGAGTCAATGAGCAGTTCTTC. Amino acids: CASSQATIGVNEQFF.

This rearrangement joins TRBV5-1 to TRBJ2-3; tentatively, D is TRBD2 (5 bases). This CDR3 is built from 13 residues. The V end lost 2 bases, the J end lost 3 bases, and 7 bases lay between the germline ends. Looked up from germline, CDR1 is SGHRS and CDR2 is YFSETQ. CDR3 sequence: CASSFGDTDTQYF. In DNA, the CDR3 is TGCGCCAGCAGCTTCGGGGATACAGATACGCAGTATTTT.

The V and J genes are TRBV27 and TRBJ1-2, with D perhaps TRBD1 (5 bases). CDR1 MNHEY and CDR2 SMNVEV come from the germline V gene (reference sequence). V shed 6 bases and J shed 4 bases, with 18 bases lying between them. The CDR3 runs 15 residues. CDR3 amino acids: CASRAMNRQSYGYTF. In nucleotides, the CDR3 is TGTGCCAGCAGGGCAATGAATAGACAGAGCTATGGCTACACCTTC.

Comment on this clone: In the same sample, other DNA sequences code for this CDR3. This chain connects TRBV6-5 to TRBJ2-3, with TRBD2 matching 8 bases. CDR3 length equals 15 residues. The V segment lost 5 bases and the J segment 0 bases; nucleotides outside the gene matches: 4. Germline values: CDR1 MNHEY, CDR2 SVGAGI. CDR3 residues: CASSRLASSTDTQYF. CDR3 DNA sequence: TGTGCCAGCAGTCGACTAGCGTCTAGCACAGATACGCAGTATTTT.

This chain links TRBV5-1 with TRBJ2-5; 7 nucleotides line up with TRBD1. This CDR3 spans 18 amino acids. With V trimmed by 4 bases and J by 2 bases, 17 bases remained unmatched. Looked up from germline, CDR1 is SGHRS and CDR2 is YFSETQ. The CDR3 nucleotides are TGCGCCAGCAGCAGGTCGACAGGGACCCCACCGGCTCAAGAGACCCAGTACTTC. Encoded protein: CASSRSTGTPPAQETQYF.

This rearrangement joins TRBV29-1 to TRBJ1-2; TRBD1 is a possible D gene (6 bases). V shed 5 bases and J shed 0 bases, with 16 bases lying between them. The CDR3 totals 15 residues. The germline V gene has CDR1 SQVTM and CDR2 ANQGSEA. The CDR3 DNA is TGCAGCGTTAAGACAGGTCTAACCGCTAACTATGGCTACACCTTC. It specifies CSVKTGLTANYGYTF. The whole variable domain, filled in from reference TRBV29-1 and TRBJ1-2, reads SAVISQKPSRDICQRGTSLTIQCQVDSQVTMMFWYRQQPGQSLTLIATANQGSEATYESGFVIDKFPISRPNLTFSTLTVSNMSPEDSSIYLCSVKTGLTANYGYTFGSGTRLTVV.

The rearrangement links TRBV9 to TRBJ1-1; D uncertain. Per the germline V gene, CDR1 is SGDLS and CDR2 is YYNGEE. The CDR3 totals 15 residues. Trimming left V 0 bases short and J 1 base short, with 10 bases between. The CDR3 bases are TGTGCCAGCAGCGTAGAACAGAGCCCGAACACTGAAGCTTTCTTT. Translating gives CASSVEQSPNTEAFF. Supplemented by reference TRBV9 and TRBJ1-1, the full variable domain reads DSGVTQTPKHLITATGQRVTLRCSPRSGDLSVYWYQQSLDQGLQFLIQYYNGEERAKGNILERFSAQQFPDLHSELNLSSLELGDSALYFCASSVEQSPNTEAFFGQGTRLTVV.

The J gene is TRBJ1-1, the V gene TRBV2, with TRBD1 identical over 8 bases. Trimming cost V 1 base and J 6 bases; bases outside gene matches: 7. Germline V gene lookup returns CDR1 SNHLY and CDR2 FYNNEI. This CDR3 has 15 amino acids. The CDR3 DNA reads as TGTGCCAGCAGTGAAGAAGGACAGGGAATACCTGAAGCTTTCTTT. Its protein is CASSEEGQGIPEAFF.